This T cell receptor (beta chain) was recorded in a study of early T cells in non-severe SARS-CoV-2 infection. Study background: With bulk RNA from unsorted whole blood as input, sequencing yielded unpaired chains. Study-wide points: Sequences matched to VDJdb favored anti-spike CD8 responses, while private and CD4 specificities were missed.

CDR1 MNHNY and CDR2 SVGAGI come from the germline V gene (reference sequence). Trimming stripped 5 bases from V and 0 bases from J, with 14 bases between. The CDR3 totals 17 residues. The TCR library protocol was used to attach unique molecular identifiers. These identifiers were attached to individual cDNA molecules. TCRdb recomputed calls from the 5' RACE reads with MiXCR, one row per CDR3 protein. The table has tens of thousands of distinct CDR3 sequences, about an eighth seen once; the top ten hold around 4.6%. This clonotype was seen ten or more times. Its antigen is not known. This chain joins TRBV6-6 and TRBJ2-6; D might be TRBD1 or TRBD2, each matching 5 bases. This clonotype originated in an adult who was a healthcare worker with PCR-confirmed SARS-CoV-2 infection or an uninfected control (not recorded which). Sequencing was done on a sample of whole blood. As DNA, the CDR3 is TGTGCCAGCAGTCAGGGCCAAGGGACCTCTGGGGCCAACGTCCTGACTTTC. As protein: CASSQGQGTSGANVLTF.